Each of the 9 T cell receptor beta chains below was sequenced from the same sample in a study of tumor and adjacent non-tumor tissue in lung cancer. No cell sorting was done before RNA was extracted from the tissue. A modified ARM-PCR protocol with three rounds of nested PCR amplified TCRbeta. One entry per CDR3 protein results from TCRdb running MiXCR on the multiplex PCR reads. The sample holds about 78,000 distinct CDR3 sequences; 80% are singletons and the top ten take roughly 13%. Sequenced: lung tumor tissue. The source of these receptors is a woman aged 50 to 60 with non-small cell lung cancer.

About this clonotype itself: The junction and the germline gene differ at one end; a read error may be behind it. The J gene is TRBJ2-3, the V gene TRBV12-3 or TRBV12-4, with D perhaps matching TRBD2 (6 bases). The CDR3 is made up of 16 amino acids. For the CDR3, the DNA is TGTGCCAGCAGTTTAGATCGGGCGGGAACCACAGATACGCGGTATTTT. Its protein product is CASSLDRAGTTDTRYF.

A word on this clonotype: One base away lies a much larger clone, so this may be a sequencing read error. The J gene is TRBJ2-5, the V gene TRBV11-2, with D maybe TRBD1 (5 bases). The CDR3 covers 11 residues. Germline-derived CDR1 and CDR2 are SGHAT and FQNNGV. Deletions cut 11 bases from V and 4 bases from J, with 11 bases between. This CDR3 reads CADSLGETQYF. The CDR3 DNA follows: TGTGCCGACAGCTTGGGAGAGACCCAGTACTTC.

This clonotype was counted a few times. This is likely a read error, given that the CDR3 carries no conserved phenylalanine or tryptophan at its end. It is unclear where the CDR3 begins or ends on the DNA, so no DNA is shown, and the CDR3 is as TCRdb lists it. The chain links TRBV29-1 to TRBJ2-5. Looked up from germline, CDR1 is SQVTM and CDR2 is ANQGSEA. Counting both end residues, the CDR3 totals 11 amino acids. CDR3 sequence reads: CSVVQTETQYL.

This chain links TRBV11-2 with TRBJ1-6; perhaps TRBD1 as D (5 bases). The CDR3 consists of 15 residues. Germline values: CDR1 SGHAT, CDR2 FQNNGV. Trimming took 2 bases from V and 17 from J, leaving 22 bases between them. CDR3 in DNA: TGTGCCAGCAGCTTATCCGGGACTAATAATTCGCCCTTCCACTTT. It translates to CASSLSGTNNSPFHF. The whole variable domain, remainder taken from reference TRBV11-2 and TRBJ1-6, is EAGVAQSPRYKIIEKRQSVAFWCNPISGHATLYWYQQILGQGPKLLIQFQNNGVVDDSQLPKDRFSAERLKGVDSTLKIQPAKLEDSAVYLCASSLSGTNNSPFHFGNGTRLTVT.

On this clonotype: The junction departs from the called germline gene at one end, perhaps through a read error. The rearrangement links TRBV7-9 to TRBJ1-4, with D hard to call. CDR3 size: 16 residues. CDR1 is SEHNR and CDR2 is FQNEAQ in the germline V gene (reference sequence). The CDR3 protein is CANSRRDSAINEKLFF. The CDR3 DNA is TGTGCCAACAGCCGAAGGGATAGCGCAATTAATGAAAAACTGTTTTTT.

As concerns this clonotype: Relative to the germline gene, one junction end is altered; a read error may explain this. This chain's CDR3 is CASWTGGKNIQYF. The CDR3 nucleotides are TGTGCCAGCTGGACGGGAGGCAAAAACATTCAATACTTC. The rearrangement uses TRBV6-2 or TRBV6-3 and TRBJ2-4; 7 bases agree with TRBD2. CDR1 is MNHEY, CDR2 SVGEGT, per germline. There are 13 residues in the CDR3.

Comments on this clonotype: The CDR3 ends on some other residue instead of the conserved phenylalanine or tryptophan, so this is likely a read error. The chain employs TRBV24-1 and TRBJ2-1; D is uncertain. Trimming removed 8 bases at V and 1 base at J, with 17 bases between. The length of the CDR3 is 16 residues. The germline CDR1 and CDR2 sequences are KGHDR and SFDVKD. CDR3 region: CATNKASRRSYNEQFI. As DNA, the CDR3 is TGTGCCACCAATAAGGCCAGCAGGAGATCCTACAATGAGCAGTTCATC.

Remarks on this clonotype: The junction and the germline gene differ at one end; a read error may be behind it. This chain uses TRBV11-3 with TRBJ2-1; tentatively, D is TRBD1 (6 bases). The CDR3 has 13 amino acids. CDR1 and CDR2 from the germline V gene are SGHNT and YENEEA. CDR3 nucleotides: TGTGCCAGCAGCTTAGATCAGGGGAATGAGCACTTCTTC. Its translation: CASSLDQGNEHFF.

Details on this clonotype: One end of the junction does not line up with germline, which may come from a read error. The V gene is TRBV11-2, the J gene TRBJ2-1, with 7 nucleotides matching TRBD2. The CDR3 contains 17 residues. Germline V gene sequence: CDR1 SGHAT, CDR2 FQNNGV. The CDR3 reads CASTPEGGGSSYSEQFF. DNA for the CDR3: TGTGCCAGCACGCCAGAGGGCGGGGGAAGCTCCTACAGTGAGCAGTTTTTC.